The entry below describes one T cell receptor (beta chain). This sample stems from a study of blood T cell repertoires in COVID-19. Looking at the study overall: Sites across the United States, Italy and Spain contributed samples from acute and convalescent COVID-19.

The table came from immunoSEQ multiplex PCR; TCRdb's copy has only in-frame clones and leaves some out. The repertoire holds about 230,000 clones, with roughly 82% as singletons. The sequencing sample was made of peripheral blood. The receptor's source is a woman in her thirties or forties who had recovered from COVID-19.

The CDR3 region is CASSLQVRNSGNTIYF. The CDR3 region has the DNA TGTGCCAGCAGCCTCCAGGTGCGCAACTCTGGAAACACCATATATTTT. The rearrangement uses TRBV9 and TRBJ1-3; D remains ambiguous. There are 16 residues in the CDR3. The ends were cut back, 4 bases at V and 0 bases at J, with 14 bases in the middle. Germline lookup yields CDR1 SGDLS and CDR2 YYNGEE.